The 22 T cell receptor beta chains listed next were all sequenced from one sample in a study of blood T cell repertoires in COVID-19 (TCRdb year 2020). Receptor libraries were prepared by the immunoSEQ multiplex PCR assay. The table comes from immuneACCESS by way of TCRdb, which keeps in-frame sequences with V and J called. Part of the clones is missing from these tables; in studies checked, under half for an unresolved V gene and the rest for unknown reasons. The sample has more than 200,000 clones on record, approximately 86% of them singletons. The top ten constitute roughly 5% of the sample. The source material was peripheral blood. Receptors were obtained from a woman aged 60-75 years with COVID-19, enrolled during active disease.

The V gene is TRBV30, the J gene TRBJ2-6; tentatively, D is TRBD2 (5 bases). The CDR3 totals 15 residues. Germline CDR1 GTSNPN, CDR2 SVGIG (reference sequence). V gave up 2 bases and J gave up 4 bases, with 12 bases separating them. DNA for the CDR3: TGTGCCTGGAGTCCACGGGGTACCGGGGCCAACGTCCTGACTTTC. Its protein is CAWSPRGTGANVLTF.

The CDR3 nucleotides read TGTGCCAGTAGCGGGAGAAGGAATGAGCAGTTCTTC. This encodes CASSGRRNEQFF. V and J are TRBV19 and TRBJ2-1, with a possible D match to TRBD2 (6 bases). Germline lookup yields CDR1 LNHDA and CDR2 SQIVND (reference sequence). The CDR3 totals 12 residues. V lost 6 bases and J 7 bases, leaving 10 bases between the germline ends.

The rearrangement joins TRBV7-9 to TRBJ1-2, with D hard to call. The CDR3 extends over 12 amino acids. Germline CDR1 and CDR2: SEHNR and FQNEAQ (reference sequence). Trimming removed 1 base from V and 8 bases from J, with 8 bases in between. The CDR3 DNA is TGTGCCAGCAGCTTAGGTACTGCAGGCTACACCTTC. This codes for CASSLGTAGYTF.

The DNA of the CDR3 is TGTGCCAGCAGCGGGGGACTAGTATCCCACGAGCAGTACTTC. The encoded protein is CASSGGLVSHEQYF. This rearrangement joins TRBV5-4 to TRBJ2-7, with 8 nucleotides matching TRBD2. Per germline, CDR1 SGHNT and CDR2 YYREEE (reference sequence). The length of the CDR3 is 14 residues. Losses at the gene ends were 4 bases for V and 5 bases for J; bases not matched to a gene: 8.

The chain carries TRBV14 and TRBJ2-1; D possibly corresponds to TRBD2 (5 bases). Germline values: CDR1 SGHDN, CDR2 FVKESK. Trimming left V 3 bases short and J 2 bases short, with 11 bases between. The CDR3 length is 15 residues. For the CDR3, the DNA is TGTGCCAGCAGCCAGGAAGTGGGAGCCTACAATGAGCAGTTCTTC. Residues: CASSQEVGAYNEQFF.

V gene TRBV6-2 or TRBV6-3 combines with J gene TRBJ1-6; D unresolved. Germline CDR1 and CDR2: MNHEY and SVGEGT. The CDR3 is 16 amino acids. V was pared by 0 bases and J by 9 bases, with 15 bases between. The CDR3 region has the DNA TGTGCCAGCAGTTACTCCGCAGGTCCGGGGAGTTCACCCCTCCACTTT. Encoded protein: CASSYSAGPGSSPLHF.

The gene calls are TRBV5-4 and TRBJ2-1; 8 bases line up with TRBD2. V shed 0 bases and J 9 bases; nucleotides not matched to a gene: 8. In germline, CDR1 is SGHNT, CDR2 YYREEE (reference sequence). The CDR3 sequence is 15 residues long. CDR3 sequence (DNA): TGTGCCAGCAGCTTGGGTTCGGGAGGGCCGGGTGAGCAGTTCTTC. Residues: CASSLGSGGPGEQFF.

This chain connects TRBV14 to TRBJ2-3; D unresolved. This CDR3 comprises 15 residues. Germline CDR1 and CDR2: SGHDN and FVKESK. Between the trimmed V and J ends, which lost 4 bases and 7 bases, there was a span of 18 bases. This CDR3 reads CASSPSPARGHTQYF. DNA for the CDR3: TGTGCCAGCAGCCCATCACCGGCGAGAGGCCATACGCAGTATTTT.

This chain uses TRBV28 with TRBJ1-1, with unresolved D. Trimming left V 3 bases short and J 10 bases short, with 24 bases between. The germline V gene encodes CDR1 MDHEN and CDR2 SYDVKM. The length of the CDR3 is 16 residues. The chain's CDR3 is CASSLRRAAHLAGAFF. In DNA, the CDR3 is TGTGCCAGCAGTTTGAGGAGGGCCGCCCACCTCGCGGGAGCTTTCTTT.

V gene TRBV3-1 (or the pseudogene TRBV3-2) combines with J gene TRBJ2-1; 12 nucleotides line up with TRBD2. Trimming at V came to 0 bases and at J to 6 bases, leaving 12 bases not matched to a gene. The CDR3 spans 19 residues. Germline values: CDR1 LGHDT, CDR2 YNNKEL (reference sequence). The CDR3 nucleotides read TGTGCCAGCAGCCAAGATAACCCCCTACTAGCGGGAGGACTCAATGAGCAGTTCTTC. This gives the protein CASSQDNPLLAGGLNEQFF.

This chain links TRBV6-2 or TRBV6-3 with TRBJ2-5, with 10 nucleotides matching TRBD1. CDR1 and CDR2 (germline): MNHEY, SVGEGT. The CDR3 consists of 14 residues. V lost 5 bases and J lost 8; bases outside the gene matches: 8. CDR3 in amino acids: CASSKTGTGATQYF. The CDR3 region has the DNA TGTGCCAGCAGTAAAACCGGGACAGGGGCTACCCAGTACTTC.

The chain links TRBV2 to TRBJ1-1, with a tentative D call TRBD1 (6 bases). This CDR3 is built from 14 residues. The ends were cut back, 10 bases at V and 5 bases at J, with 20 bases in the middle. Germline CDR1 SNHLY, CDR2 FYNNEI. The CDR3 coding sequence is TGTGCCACCCTTTGGGGTCAGGGGATGACTGAAGCTTTCTTT. It encodes CATLWGQGMTEAFF.

This clone occurred once. The genes are TRBV27 and TRBJ2-3, with 8 bases fitting TRBD2. Germline V gives CDR1 MNHEY, CDR2 SMNVEV (reference sequence). The CDR3 is 14 residues long. Unmatched junction bases numbered 2, after V lost 6 bases and J lost 0 bases. CDR3 region: CASRTSASTDTQYF. The CDR3 DNA sequence: TGTGCCAGCAGGACTAGCGCCAGCACAGATACGCAGTATTTT.

The chain employs TRBV6-5 and TRBJ1-5; 7 positions match TRBD1. Trimming removed 2 bases from V and 3 bases from J; junction bases left unmatched: 7. Germline loops: CDR1 MNHEY, CDR2 SVGAGI. There are 16 residues in the CDR3. Written as DNA, the CDR3 is TGTGCCAGCAGTTACACCCGGGACAGACTCAATCAGCCCCAGCATTTT. Amino acids: CASSYTRDRLNQPQHF.

The chain couples TRBV19 to TRBJ2-7, with TRBD1 matching 7 bases. After removal of 4 bases from V and 0 bases from J, the junction contained 6 bases not matched to a gene. Germline V CDR1 and CDR2: LNHDA, SQIVND (reference sequence). The CDR3 loop spans 15 amino acids. The DNA for the CDR3 is TGTGCCAGTAGTAAGGGACAGTCAAGCTCCTACGAGCAGTACTTC. It encodes CASSKGQSSSYEQYF.

The gene calls are TRBV27 and TRBJ2-7; 8 bases fit TRBD2. The CDR3 contains 16 residues. CDR1 and CDR2 from the germline V gene are MNHEY and SMNVEV (reference sequence). Trimming took 2 bases from V and 0 from J; bases not matched to a gene: 6. The DNA for the CDR3 is TGTGCCAGCAGTTTACTAGGTAGCGGGACCTCCTACGAGCAGTACTTC. It specifies CASSLLGSGTSYEQYF.

Comments on this clone: The CDR3 does not close with the conserved phenylalanine or tryptophan, likely indicating a read error. No DNA is shown, since the ends of the CDR3 on it are uncertain; the CDR3 is the one TCRdb lists. The V call is TRBV2, the J call TRBJ2-3; the D call TRBD2 from the table was never checked on the DNA. The CDR3 has 14 amino acids, counting both end residues. The germline V gene has CDR1 SNHLY and CDR2 FYNNEI. Here the CDR3 reads CARPSSGGGTTGFE.

The V and J genes are TRBV28 and TRBJ2-7; TRBD2 matches 8 bases. Germline V gene sequence: CDR1 MDHEN, CDR2 SYDVKM. The V gene end was trimmed by 2 bases and the J gene end by 2 bases; junction bases not matched to a gene: 8. The length of the CDR3 is 16 residues. The CDR3 nucleotides are TGTGCCAGCAGTTTAAGGAGCGGGAGTACCCCCTACGAGCAGTACTTC. Translation gives CASSLRSGSTPYEQYF.

This sequence joins TRBV7-6 and TRBJ1-2; 9 positions match TRBD1. The CDR3 sequence is 13 residues long. CDR1 is SGHVS and CDR2 is FNYEAQ in the germline V gene. Trimming at V came to 5 bases and at J to 3 bases, leaving 1 base not matched to a gene. The CDR3 loop reads CASSRDRDYGYTF. For the CDR3, the DNA is TGTGCCAGCAGCCGGGACAGGGACTATGGCTACACCTTC.

The chain joins TRBV7-9 to TRBJ1-2; unclear D gene. This CDR3 has 10 amino acids. Germline V CDR1 and CDR2: SEHNR, FQNEAQ (reference sequence). Trimming stripped 5 bases from V and 6 bases from J, with 4 bases between. The CDR3 is CASSTDGYTF. The CDR3 DNA is TGTGCCAGCAGCACGGATGGCTACACCTTC.

CDR3 bases: TGCGCCAGCGGGAGCGGGAGGGCACGAGACTCCGGGGAGCTGTTTTTT. Its protein is CASGSGRARDSGELFF. The rearrangement links TRBV5-1 to TRBJ2-2; 10 bases agree with TRBD2. V gave up 7 bases and J gave up 6 bases; unmatched junction bases: 12. Germline CDR1 SGHRS, CDR2 YFSETQ. The CDR3 contains 16 residues.

V is TRBV30 and J is TRBJ1-4, with D hard to call. This CDR3 contains 13 residues. With 0 bases removed from V and 7 bases from J, the gap between germline ends came to 9 bases. The germline V gene encodes CDR1 GTSNPN and CDR2 SVGIG (reference sequence). The CDR3 loop reads CAWSVLRGEKLFF. As DNA, the CDR3 is TGTGCCTGGAGTGTACTTCGGGGTGAAAAACTGTTTTTT.